Following are 25 T cell receptor beta chains from one sample sequenced in a study of blood T cell repertoires in COVID-19. Sequenced by immunoSEQ multiplex PCR; TCRdb stores in-frame clones only, minus some. The sample holds about 280,000 clones, 85% seen once. The sequenced sample was PBMCs or T cells enriched from blood (not recorded which). The receptors derive from a woman in her forties or fifties who had recovered from COVID-19.

This chain links TRBV4-2 with TRBJ2-5; D might be TRBD2 (6 bases). Germline-derived CDR1 and CDR2 are LGHNA and YNFKEQ. The CDR3 is 13 residues long. Trimming left V 5 bases short and J 3 bases short, with 10 bases between. In DNA form, the CDR3 reads TGTGCCAGCAGCTCCAGACTAGAAGAGACCCAGTACTTC. Its translation: CASSSRLEETQYF.

The chain uses TRBV9 and TRBJ2-7, with D unclear. CDR3 length: 13 residues. The V end was cut by 0 bases, the J end by 3 bases, with 7 bases between. Per germline, CDR1 SGDLS and CDR2 YYNGEE. The CDR3, as DNA: TGTGCCAGCAGCGTAGGCGCTGGCTACGAGCAGTACTTC. The encoded protein is CASSVGAGYEQYF.

In DNA, the CDR3 is TGTGCCAGCAGCCAAGGACCGGGACTAGCGGGGGCTCAAGAGACCCAGTACTTC. Protein sequence: CASSQGPGLAGAQETQYF. The chain combines TRBV4-2 with TRBJ2-5; the match to TRBD2 covers 14 bases. The germline V gene encodes CDR1 LGHNA and CDR2 YNFKEQ. This CDR3 comprises 18 residues. Trimming took 1 base from V and 2 from J; bases not matched to a gene: 6.

This clone came up once. The chain employs TRBV4-3 and TRBJ1-1, with D possibly being TRBD1 (6 bases). Trimming cost V 2 bases and J 4 bases, with 11 bases left between them. The CDR3 has 14 residues. Looked up from germline, CDR1 is LGHNA and CDR2 is YSLEER. The chain's CDR3 is CASSQRRTVTEAFF. The DNA of the CDR3 is TGCGCCAGCAGCCAAAGGAGGACAGTCACTGAAGCTTTCTTT.

The V and J genes are TRBV6-1 and TRBJ1-2; D is unclear. The ends were cut back, 1 base at V and 0 bases at J, with 18 bases in the middle. The CDR3 consists of 18 residues. Germline-derived CDR1 and CDR2 are MNHNS and SASEGT. CDR3 amino acids: CASSEGRAQHLANYGYTF. The CDR3 nucleotides are TGTGCCAGCAGTGAAGGGAGGGCCCAGCATTTAGCTAACTATGGCTACACCTTC.

In DNA, the CDR3 is TGTGCCAGCAGTCCACCGGCAGGGGGTTCGCGCGAAAAACTGTTTTTT. It codes for CASSPPAGGSREKLFF. V is TRBV28 and J is TRBJ1-4; the match to TRBD1 covers 7 bases. The CDR3 is 16 amino acids. Losses at the gene ends were 5 bases for V and 8 bases for J; bases not matched to a gene: 14. Looked up from germline, CDR1 is MDHEN and CDR2 is SYDVKM.

This clone turned up a few times. The chain carries TRBV7-9 and TRBJ1-5; D call uncertain. From germline, CDR1 is SEHNR and CDR2 FQNEAQ (reference sequence). The CDR3 runs to 14 residues. Deletions cut 1 base from V and 2 bases from J, with 6 bases between. CDR3 protein: CASSLVEGNQPQHF. CDR3 coding DNA: TGTGCCAGCAGCTTAGTGGAGGGCAATCAGCCCCAGCATTTT.

The chain links TRBV19 to TRBJ2-4; D ambiguous. Germline assignment: CDR1 LNHDA and CDR2 SQIVND (reference sequence). The CDR3 has 14 residues. V dropped 9 bases and J dropped 7 bases, with 19 bases sitting between them. CDR3 in amino acids: CASNTHAAWNIQYF. In DNA form, the CDR3 reads TGTGCCAGCAACACTCACGCGGCGTGGAACATTCAGTACTTC. The variable domain in full, completed from reference TRBV19 and TRBJ2-4, reads DGGITQSPKYLFRKEGQNVTLSCEQNLNHDAMYWYRQDPGQGLRLIYYSQIVNDFQKGDIAEGYSVSREKKESFPLTVTSAQKNPTAFYLCASNTHAAWNIQYFGAGTRLSVL.

The chain carries TRBV30 and TRBJ2-7; 8 bases are a match to TRBD2. In germline, CDR1 is GTSNPN, CDR2 SVGIG (reference sequence). V trimming: 3 bases; J trimming: 5 bases; junction bases outside the gene matches: 3. The CDR3 extends over 12 amino acids. In nucleotides, the CDR3 is TGTGCCTGGAGCGGGAGGGCCGACGAGCAGTACTTC. Residues: CAWSGRADEQYF.

This rearrangement joins TRBV7-9 to TRBJ2-7; the match to TRBD1 covers 7 bases. The CDR3 runs to 15 residues. The germline gives CDR1 SEHNR, CDR2 FQNEAQ (reference sequence). The junction had 9 bases not matched to a gene; V was cut back by 5 bases and J by 2 bases. The CDR3 reads CASSRTGTEPYEQYF. CDR3 coding DNA: TGTGCCAGCAGCCGGACCGGGACAGAACCCTACGAGCAGTACTTC.

This clone has more than one count but fewer than ten. The CDR3 nucleotides are TGTGCCAGCAGCTGGGGCGGACAGAGCAATCAGCCCCAGCATTTT. It is translated as CASSWGGQSNQPQHF. J is TRBJ1-5 and V is TRBV5-6; D is possibly TRBD1 (6 bases). This CDR3 contains 15 residues. Germline CDR1 and CDR2: SGHDT and YYEEEE. V lost 3 bases and J lost 1, with 11 bases in between.

The chain combines TRBV9 with TRBJ1-1, with no clear D. Per germline, CDR1 SGDLS and CDR2 YYNGEE. The CDR3 covers 14 residues. Trimming removed 1 base at V and 2 bases at J, with 9 bases between. As DNA, the CDR3 is TGTGCCAGCAGCGTATTGACGGGAAACACTGAAGCTTTCTTT. The encoded protein is CASSVLTGNTEAFF.

This rearrangement joins TRBV4-1 to TRBJ1-4; the D gene is possibly TRBD1 (6 bases). Trimming removed 4 bases at V and 0 bases at J, with 12 bases between. This CDR3 contains 16 residues. In germline, CDR1 is MGHRA, CDR2 YSYEKL. The CDR3 bases are TGCGCCAGCAGCCTAACAGGGTTTGCAACTAATGAAAAACTGTTTTTT. Residues: CASSLTGFATNEKLFF.

The CDR3 loop is CASSYSGQDSPLHF. CDR3 DNA: TGTGCCAGCAGTTACTCTGGACAGGATTCACCCCTCCACTTT. The chain combines TRBV6-5 with TRBJ1-6; 7 bases are shared with TRBD1. The germline gives CDR1 MNHEY, CDR2 SVGAGI. V lost 0 bases and J lost 8; bases outside the gene matches: 1. CDR3 length equals 14 residues.

This clone appeared a single time. The rearrangement uses TRBV28 and TRBJ1-2, with D tentatively TRBD1 (6 bases). The CDR3 extends over 12 amino acids. Trimming left V 6 bases short and J 8 bases short, with 13 bases between. The germline CDR1 and CDR2 sequences are MDHEN and SYDVKM. The CDR3 DNA reads TGTGCCAGCAGAACAGGGTCTCTCGGCTACACCTTC. Translating gives CASRTGSLGYTF.

The chain joins TRBV6-5 to TRBJ1-1; no firm D call. V was pared by 0 bases and J by 2 bases, with 10 bases between. The CDR3 sequence is 15 residues long. The germline V gene encodes CDR1 MNHEY and CDR2 SVGAGI. CDR3: CASSYSGRENTEAFF. In DNA, the CDR3 is TGTGCCAGCAGTTACTCGGGTCGGGAAAACACTGAAGCTTTCTTT.

The chain recombines TRBV5-6 with TRBJ2-3; a weak D match, TRBD1 (6 bases). Per germline, CDR1 SGHDT and CDR2 YYEEEE. The CDR3 runs 15 residues. Trimming cost V 3 bases and J 0 bases, with 11 bases left between them. This CDR3 reads CASSSTGPSTDTQYF. The CDR3 region has the DNA TGTGCCAGCAGCTCAACAGGGCCCAGCACAGATACGCAGTATTTT.

This chain connects TRBV5-1 to TRBJ1-1; D is ambiguous. CDR3 length equals 13 residues. With 1 base removed from V and 1 base from J, the gap between germline ends came to 5 bases. The germline V gene has CDR1 SGHRS and CDR2 YFSETQ. The CDR3: CASSLTSNTEAFF. CDR3 coding DNA: TGCGCCAGCAGCTTGACTTCGAACACTGAAGCTTTCTTT. The entire variable domain, with the rest obtained from reference TRBV5-1 and TRBJ1-1, is as follows: KAGVTQTPRYLIKTRGQQVTLSCSPISGHRSVSWYQQTPGQGLQFLFEYFSETQRNKGNFPGRFSGRQFSNSRSEMNVSTLELGDSALYLCASSLTSNTEAFFGQGTRLTVV.

This chain connects TRBV4-1 to TRBJ1-2; D is uncertain. V was pared by 0 bases and J by 8 bases, with 10 bases between. CDR3 length equals 13 residues. Germline V gene lookup returns CDR1 MGHRA and CDR2 YSYEKL. The CDR3 sequence: CASSQDRFPGYTF. Written as DNA, the CDR3 is TGCGCCAGCAGCCAAGACAGGTTCCCCGGCTACACCTTC.

V is TRBV29-1 and J is TRBJ1-1; D is possibly TRBD1 (6 bases). Trimming cost V 7 bases and J 3 bases, with 18 bases left between them. Germline V gene data show CDR1 as SQVTM and CDR2 as ANQGSEA. The CDR3 extends over 14 amino acids. This CDR3 is CSATRGGADTEAFF. The CDR3, as DNA: TGCAGCGCCACGAGGGGGGGGGCTGACACTGAAGCTTTCTTT.

The chain carries TRBV5-1 and TRBJ1-2; D is unresolved. Per germline, CDR1 SGHRS and CDR2 YFSETQ. The CDR3 covers 14 residues. Trimming pared 0 bases from V and 7 bases from J, leaving 13 bases between. The CDR3 DNA reads TGCGCCAGCAGCTTGGGGGCCGACGTTGGTGGCTACACCTTC. It encodes CASSLGADVGGYTF.

The chain links TRBV7-9 to TRBJ1-6; maybe TRBD1 (6 bases). The length of the CDR3 is 15 residues. Germline V gene lookup returns CDR1 SEHNR and CDR2 FQNEAQ (reference sequence). Trimming pared 1 base from V and 10 bases from J, leaving 14 bases between. The CDR3 bases are TGTGCCAGCAGCTTAGTGGGGGCGCGAGGCTCACCCCTCCACTTT. Protein sequence: CASSLVGARGSPLHF.

V is TRBV19 and J is TRBJ1-1, with D maybe TRBD1 (5 bases). The CDR3 has 14 amino acids. V was trimmed by 0 bases and J by 4 bases, leaving 9 bases between them. The germline gives CDR1 LNHDA, CDR2 SQIVND (reference sequence). Here the CDR3 reads CASSIDWTSTEAFF. The CDR3 coding sequence is TGTGCCAGTAGTATAGATTGGACAAGCACTGAAGCTTTCTTT.

Turning to this clone: Other DNA sequences in this sample translate to the same CDR3. V is TRBV30 and J is TRBJ1-2, with 8 bases identical to TRBD1. V trimming: 3 bases; J trimming: 1 base; junction bases outside the gene matches: 7. The CDR3 runs to 15 residues. Germline V lookup: CDR1 GTSNPN, CDR2 SVGIG (reference sequence). The CDR3 sequence: CAWSPGQGGNYGYTF. The CDR3 DNA follows: TGTGCCTGGAGCCCCGGACAGGGAGGTAACTATGGCTACACCTTC.

This chain connects TRBV5-1 to TRBJ2-7; 9 nucleotides match TRBD1. The ends lost 6 bases at V and 2 bases at J; junction bases unmatched: 3. Per the germline V gene, CDR1 is SGHRS and CDR2 is YFSETQ. This CDR3 contains 13 residues. CDR3 coding DNA: TGCGCCAGCAAGACAGGGGGAGCCTACGAGCAGTACTTC. Its protein is CASKTGGAYEQYF. Based on the CDR3 plus reference TRBV5-1 and TRBJ2-7, the full variable domain is KAGVTQTPRYLIKTRGQQVTLSCSPISGHRSVSWYQQTPGQGLQFLFEYFSETQRNKGNFPGRFSGRQFSNSRSEMNVSTLELGDSALYLCASKTGGAYEQYFGPGTRLTVT.